The 17 T cell receptor beta chains below come from one sample, sequenced in a study of cytomegalovirus exposure and HLA in healthy donors. 13 Jbeta primers and 60 Vbeta primers were used for the PCR. TCRdb's table, derived via immunoSEQ multiplex PCR, lists solely in-frame clones and lacks some. The sample contains over 130,000 clones, around 82% of which appear only once. The specimen sequenced was PBMCs. The source of these receptors is a woman aged 35 to 49 in good health and CMV-seropositive.

This clone was counted a single time. The chain employs TRBV28 and TRBJ2-1, with 10 nucleotides matching TRBD2. The CDR3 is made up of 14 amino acids. Germline V gene lookup returns CDR1 MDHEN and CDR2 SYDVKM. The J segment lost 7 bases and the V segment lost 6 bases, leaving 6 bases of the junction unmatched. CDR3 sequence (DNA): TGTGCCAGCAGCCTAGCGGGAGCTCGGAATGAGCAGTTCTTC. This translates into CASSLAGARNEQFF.

The V and J genes are TRBV19 and TRBJ2-3; 7 bases match TRBD2. The CDR3 totals 13 residues. J lost 6 bases, V lost 3 bases, and 3 bases had no gene match. CDR1 and CDR2 (germline): LNHDA, SQIVND (reference sequence). The chain's CDR3 is CASSMTSYDTQYF. CDR3 DNA sequence: TGTGCCAGTAGTATGACTAGCTACGATACGCAGTATTTT.

This rearrangement joins TRBV27 to TRBJ2-7; 10 positions match TRBD1. This CDR3 spans 14 amino acids. Per the germline V gene, CDR1 is MNHEY and CDR2 is SMNVEV (reference sequence). With 4 bases clipped from V and 7 bases from J, the junction kept 7 bases outside the gene matches. CDR3 amino acids: CASSCRDRGCEQYF. CDR3 nucleotide sequence: TGTGCCAGCAGTTGCCGGGACAGGGGTTGTGAGCAGTACTTC.

The chain recombines TRBV2 with TRBJ1-1; D is possibly TRBD1 (5 bases). The V gene lost 6 bases and the J gene lost 1 base, with 18 bases spanning the gap. CDR3 length equals 16 residues. Germline-derived CDR1 and CDR2 are SNHLY and FYNNEI. For the CDR3, the DNA is TGTGCCAGCAGAAATATGGAGGGTCAGGGGAACACTGAAGCTTTCTTT. It codes for CASRNMEGQGNTEAFF.

The chain links TRBV2 to TRBJ1-3, with 8 bases fitting TRBD1. The CDR3 is 15 amino acids. V shed 6 bases and J 4 bases; nucleotides not matched to a gene: 8. The germline V gene encodes CDR1 SNHLY and CDR2 FYNNEI. In DNA form, the CDR3 reads TGTGCCAGCAGGGACCAGGGGGCGTTCGGAAACACCATATATTTT. This codes for CASRDQGAFGNTIYF.

This chain connects TRBV23-1 to TRBJ2-3, with D tentatively TRBD2 (6 bases). TRBV23-1 is marked as an open reading frame, function uncertain. The CDR3 runs 17 residues. Between the trimmed V and J ends, which lost 1 base and 0 bases, there was a span of 14 bases. CDR3 residues: CASSQCTRLASTDTQYF. The DNA for the CDR3 is TGCGCCAGCAGTCAATGTACGCGGCTAGCGAGCACAGATACGCAGTATTTT.

The V call is TRBV11-2, the J call TRBJ1-3, with D unclear. V shed 1 base and J shed 10 bases, with 11 bases lying between them. This CDR3 contains 13 residues. Per the germline V gene, CDR1 is SGHAT and CDR2 is FQNNGV. In nucleotides, the CDR3 is TGTGCCAGCAGCTTAGTGGGTTCAGGTACCATATATTTT. It codes for CASSLVGSGTIYF.

This clone was recorded a few times. The rearrangement links TRBV18 to TRBJ2-5; 8 bases are shared with TRBD1. The CDR3 runs 12 residues. J lost 5 bases, V lost 5 bases, and 1 base had no gene match. Per germline, CDR1 KGHSH and CDR2 LQKENI. The CDR3, as DNA: TGTGCCAGCTCAAGACAGGGGGAGACCCAGTACTTC. Its translation: CASSRQGETQYF. Full variable domain (rest looked up from reference TRBV18 and TRBJ2-5): NAGVMQNPRHLVRRRGQEARLRCSPMKGHSHVYWYRQLPEEGLKFMVYLQKENIIDESGMPKERFSAEFPKEGPSILRIQQVVRGDSAAYFCASSRQGETQYFGPGTRLLVL.

This rearrangement joins TRBV7-8 to TRBJ2-3; 8 nucleotides line up with TRBD2. J gave up 3 bases and V 1 base, and 15 bases lay outside the gene matches. The CDR3 spans 19 residues. The germline CDR1 and CDR2 sequences are SGHVS and FQNEAQ. CDR3 loop: CASSLGGVAGHPVTDTQYF. DNA for the CDR3: TGTGCCAGCAGCTTAGGGGGGGTAGCGGGACACCCAGTGACAGATACGCAGTATTTT.

V gene TRBV14 combines with J gene TRBJ2-7; D is unresolved. V lost 5 bases, J lost 5 bases, and 22 bases lay in between. This CDR3 is built from 16 residues. The germline V gene has CDR1 SGHDN and CDR2 FVKESK. The CDR3, as DNA: TGTGCCAGCAGCTCGATGACTTCGCGAGGAGCCCACGAGCAGTACTTC. It codes for CASSSMTSRGAHEQYF.

This CDR3 reads CASSGTSATTYEQYF. Here the CDR3 DNA reads TGTGCCAGCAGTGGTACTAGCGCCACAACCTACGAGCAGTACTTC. V gene TRBV2 combines with J gene TRBJ2-7; TRBD2 matches at 7 bases. This CDR3 is 15 amino acids long. The germline CDR1 and CDR2 sequences are SNHLY and FYNNEI. The V gene end was trimmed by 4 bases and the J gene end by 2 bases; junction bases not matched to a gene: 8.

The chain joins TRBV18 to TRBJ1-2; maybe TRBD1 (6 bases). The CDR3 length is 18 residues. Trimming removed 4 bases at V and 8 bases at J, with 29 bases between. The germline gives CDR1 KGHSH, CDR2 LQKENI. CDR3 residues: CASSLLGSGDANSRGYTF. CDR3 sequence (DNA): TGTGCCAGCTCACTCCTAGGCTCAGGGGACGCAAACTCGCGAGGCTACACCTTC.

This rearrangement joins TRBV5-1 to TRBJ2-3, with 8 bases identical to TRBD1. With V trimmed by 0 bases and J by 6 bases, 9 bases remained unmatched. This CDR3 is built from 16 residues. Germline assignment: CDR1 SGHRS and CDR2 YFSETQ. The CDR3 DNA is TGCGCCAGCAGCTTGGGGGGAACAGGGGGAGGCGATACGCAGTATTTT. Its protein is CASSLGGTGGGDTQYF.

The table lists this clone with a count of one. The chain recombines TRBV21-1 with TRBJ2-5; TRBD1 was called by the table and not checked on the DNA. The J call could be wrong; TRBJ2-7 is a better fit for the DNA end. TRBV21-1 is classified as a pseudogene. This CDR3 comprises 18 residues. CDR3: CASSKGASGANFSYEQYF. The CDR3 DNA follows: TGTGCCAGCAGCAAAGGGGCCTCTGGGGCAAACTTTAGCTACGAGCAGTACTTC.

Only a few counts were recorded for this clone. The V gene is TRBV7-9, the J gene TRBJ1-3; 7 bases match TRBD1. This CDR3 is 14 amino acids long. Germline assignment: CDR1 SEHNR and CDR2 FQNEAQ (reference sequence). V trimming: 5 bases; J trimming: 4 bases; junction bases outside the gene matches: 5. DNA for the CDR3: TGTGCCAGCAGCCAGACAGGGATCGGAAACACCATATATTTT. Protein sequence: CASSQTGIGNTIYF. Complete variable domain (other parts from reference TRBV7-9 and TRBJ1-3): DTGVSQNPRHKITKRGQNVTFRCDPISEHNRLYWYRQTLGQGPEFLTYFQNEAQLEKSRLLSDRFSAERPKGSFSTLEIQRTEQGDSAMYLCASSQTGIGNTIYFGEGSWLTVV.

This clone was observed a handful of times. The gene calls are TRBV19 and TRBJ2-7; D is unresolved. CDR1 and CDR2 from the germline V gene are LNHDA and SQIVND (reference sequence). There are 14 residues in the CDR3. The V end was cut by 4 bases, the J end by 2 bases, with 12 bases between. CDR3 nucleotides: TGTGCCAGTAGTAACCTGGCGGTACCCTACGAGCAGTACTTC. It specifies CASSNLAVPYEQYF.

The gene calls are TRBV27 and TRBJ2-2, with TRBD1 as a possible D gene (6 bases). Per germline, CDR1 MNHEY and CDR2 SMNVEV (reference sequence). Between the trimmed V and J ends, which lost 8 bases and 0 bases, there was a span of 13 bases. The CDR3 totals 15 residues. CDR3 sequence: CASRKRTANTGELFF. The CDR3 bases are TGTGCCAGCCGCAAGAGGACAGCGAACACCGGGGAGCTGTTTTTT.